What follows are 9 T cell receptor beta chains derived from one specimen sequenced in a study of blood T cell repertoires in COVID-19. Profiled with immunoSEQ multiplex PCR; TCRdb holds only in-frame clones, not every one. The sample holds fewer than 140,000 clones, roughly 80% seen once. Sequenced input: peripheral blood. The receptors were sampled from a woman aged 55-70 years with acute or convalescent COVID-19.

The genes are TRBV30 and TRBJ2-1; tentatively, D is TRBD1 (6 bases). Germline V lookup: CDR1 GTSNPN, CDR2 SVGIG (reference sequence). The V end lost 2 bases, the J end lost 10 bases, and 18 bases lay between the germline ends. There are 14 residues in the CDR3. This CDR3 is CAWSTEYRVGEQFF. CDR3 in DNA: TGTGCCTGGAGTACGGAGTACAGGGTGGGGGAGCAGTTCTTC.

V gene TRBV9 combines with J gene TRBJ1-5, with 8 bases lining up with TRBD1. The CDR3 is 16 residues long. CDR1 and CDR2 (germline): SGDLS, YYNGEE. With 3 bases clipped from V and 5 bases from J, the junction kept 10 bases outside the gene matches. This chain's CDR3 is CASSEGSQGVDQPQHF. DNA of the CDR3: TGTGCCAGCAGCGAAGGGTCACAGGGGGTGGATCAGCCCCAGCATTTT. The full variable domain, rest sourced from reference TRBV9 and TRBJ1-5, is DSGVTQTPKHLITATGQRVTLRCSPRSGDLSVYWYQQSLDQGLQFLIQYYNGEERAKGNILERFSAQQFPDLHSELNLSSLELGDSALYFCASSEGSQGVDQPQHFGDGTRLSIL.

This rearrangement joins TRBV10-3 to TRBJ2-1; 10 nucleotides match TRBD2. Unmatched junction bases numbered 12, after V lost 4 bases and J lost 6 bases. The CDR3 consists of 17 residues. Germline CDR1 ENHRY, CDR2 SYGVKD. DNA of the CDR3: TGTGCCATCAGTGCGGTTCTAGCGGGAGCAGGGGTCAATGAGCAGTTCTTC. It codes for CAISAVLAGAGVNEQFF.

The V and J genes are TRBV20-1 and TRBJ1-4, with D possibly TRBD1 on 6 matching bases. V gave up 3 bases and J gave up 8 bases, with 13 bases separating them. The CDR3 is made up of 13 amino acids. Per germline, CDR1 DFQATT and CDR2 SNEGSKA (reference sequence). As DNA, the CDR3 is TGCAGTGCTAGTGAGAACAGGGACGAAAAACTGTTTTTT. This encodes CSASENRDEKLFF.

This clone was observed a handful of times. The rearrangement links TRBV7-2 to TRBJ2-1; 7 nucleotides agree with TRBD2. V lost 3 bases and J lost 8; bases outside the gene matches: 10. The CDR3 totals 15 residues. Germline CDR1 and CDR2: SGHTA and FQGNSA. The CDR3 loop reads CASSFYGRGRDEQFF. CDR3 nucleotides: TGTGCCAGCAGCTTTTACGGCCGGGGGAGGGATGAGCAGTTCTTC.

The V call is TRBV9, the J call TRBJ1-5; D gene uncertain. The CDR3 contains 14 residues. Germline V gene lookup returns CDR1 SGDLS and CDR2 YYNGEE. V was pared by 3 bases and J by 6 bases, with 13 bases between. The DNA for the CDR3 is TGTGCCAGCAGCGCGAACAACCGCGGTCAGCCCCAGCATTTT. This gives the protein CASSANNRGQPQHF.

Of note for this clone: Within the sample, other DNA sequences also encode this same CDR3. The gene calls are TRBV2 and TRBJ2-5; 9 positions agree with TRBD1. V gave up 6 bases and J gave up 4 bases; unmatched junction bases: 3. This CDR3 comprises 13 residues. CDR1 and CDR2 (germline): SNHLY, FYNNEI. The CDR3 region has the DNA TGTGCCAGCAGCGACAGGGGGAGAGAGACCCAGTACTTC. Its translation: CASSDRGRETQYF.

This chain joins TRBV29-1 and TRBJ1-1, with TRBD1 matching 8 bases. The CDR3 has 13 residues. J was trimmed by 1 base and V by 2 bases; bases with no gene match: 0. The V gene's germline CDR1 is SQVTM and CDR2 ANQGSEA. This CDR3 reads CSVETGGNTEAFF. The CDR3 coding sequence is TGCAGCGTTGAAACAGGGGGGAACACTGAAGCTTTCTTT.

J is TRBJ1-2 and V is TRBV28; tentatively, D is TRBD1 (6 bases). This CDR3 has 13 residues. CDR1 and CDR2 (germline): MDHEN, SYDVKM. V was clipped by 3 bases and J by 2 bases, with 7 bases between them. This CDR3 is CASSLDRNYGYTF. The CDR3 DNA follows: TGTGCCAGCAGTTTGGACAGAAACTATGGCTACACCTTC.